Given below is one T cell receptor beta chain in context. What it recognizes is unknown. The naive CD8 subset, CD45RO-negative cells positively selected for CCR7, excluded terminally differentiated effector memory CD45RA+ cells. All donors qualified as healthy HIV-negative adults and had experienced no recent acute infections or vaccinations. The data originate from a study of shared clonotypes between healthy human individuals. Points from the study as a whole: Approximately 5% was the fraction of naive CD4 clonotypes found shared across a handful of donors.

Some 28,000 T cell genomes (approximately 0.2 ug DNA) went into each sorted-subset replicate. TCRdb's table, derived via immunoSEQ multiplex PCR, lists solely in-frame clones and lacks some. The profile shows about 1,800,000 clones, approximately 95% of them singletons. Germline CDR1 MNHNS, CDR2 SASEGT. This CDR3 spans 14 amino acids. J was trimmed by 6 bases and V by 6 bases; bases with no gene match: 4. The sequenced sample was naive CD8+ T cells sorted from blood. The rearrangement uses TRBV6-1 and TRBJ1-4, with 10 nucleotides matching TRBD1. The clonotype comes from a man aged 18-30 years in good health. The CDR3 is CASRPTGGYEKLFF. CDR3 bases: TGTGCCAGCAGACCGACAGGGGGCTATGAAAAACTGTTTTTT.